Listed below are T cell receptor beta chains from one sample, sequenced in a study of blood T cell repertoires in COVID-19. Measured with immunoSEQ multiplex PCR; TCRdb has only the in-frame clones, and not every one. The table lists about 64,000 clones, roughly 84% of them singletons. The material sequenced was peripheral blood. The receptor set was obtained from an older man with acute or convalescent COVID-19. Both conserved end residues are part of each CDR3. Each record gives: V gene, D gene, J gene, clone size, CDR3 protein, CDR3 DNA. A D gene is named only where the DNA matches it firmly. Some rows have no size entry. The others give once, few or many, or a class for an expanded clone.

>TRBV4-3|.|TRBJ1-6|.
CASSPNPRSPLHF
TGCGCCAGCAGCCCGAACCCGAGATCACCCCTCCACTTT
>TRBV6-2/TRBV6-3|TRBD1|TRBJ2-3|.
CASSPYAGGFLDTQYF
TGTGCCAGCAGCCCCTATGCAGGGGGCTTCTTAGATACGCAGTATTTT
>TRBV19|.|TRBJ1-2|.
CASSIGASYGYTF
TGTGCCAGTAGTATAGGGGCCTCCTATGGCTACACCTTC
>TRBV5-5|.|TRBJ2-5|once
CASSFPQETQYF
TGTGCCAGCAGCTTTCCTCAAGAGACCCAGTACTTC
>TRBV3-1/TRBV3-2|.|TRBJ2-7|.
CASSLPDSGRGKQYF
TGTGCCAGCAGCCTACCTGACAGTGGAAGGGGGAAGCAGTACTTC
>TRBV10-1|.|TRBJ1-6|few
CASSEGVHSPLHF
TGCGCCAGCAGTGAGGGAGTTCATTCACCCCTCCACTTT
>TRBV29-1|.|TRBJ1-3|.
CSVAAEGNTIYF
TGCAGCGTTGCGGCGGAAGGAAACACCATATATTTT
>TRBV5-1|.|TRBJ2-5|few
CASSPQGSVTETQYF
TGCGCCAGCAGCCCCCAGGGGTCGGTTACAGAGACCCAGTACTTC
>TRBV12-3/TRBV12-4|.|TRBJ2-5|.
CASSLHNQETQYF
TGTGCCAGCAGTTTACACAACCAAGAGACCCAGTACTTC
>TRBV9|TRBD1|TRBJ1-6|.
CASSAQGRYSPLHF
TGTGCCAGCAGCGCACAGGGGCGCTATTCACCCCTCCACTTT
>TRBV4-2|TRBD1|TRBJ1-4|.
CASSPWGGQGEKLFF
TGTGCCAGCAGCCCATGGGGGGGACAGGGTGAAAAACTGTTTTTT
>TRBV5-1|TRBD2|TRBJ2-5|.
CASSPRGGRETQYF
TGCGCCAGCAGCCCGCGGGGGGGCCGCGAGACCCAGTACTTC
>TRBV6-5|.|TRBJ1-1|.
CASSYIGRGNTEAFF
TGTGCCAGCAGTTACATTGGGAGGGGGAACACTGAAGCTTTCTTT
>TRBV15|TRBD1|TRBJ2-6|.
CATSRWGQGSTGANVLTF
TGTGCCACCAGCAGATGGGGACAGGGCTCGACTGGGGCCAACGTCCTGACTTTC
>TRBV6-5|TRBD1|TRBJ2-1|.
CAGRVTGKRHEQFF
TGTGCCGGTAGAGTGACAGGGAAGAGACATGAGCAGTTCTTC
>TRBV27|TRBD1|TRBJ1-2|.
CASSSGQGALGYTF
TGTGCCAGCAGTTCCGGACAGGGGGCCCTTGGCTACACCTTC
>TRBV7-2|.|TRBJ1-5|.
CASSRDVTGGRSNQPQHF
TGTGCCAGCAGCCGGGATGTCACCGGGGGTAGGAGCAATCAGCCCCAGCATTTT
>TRBV27|TRBD1|TRBJ2-7|.
CASSLSSQGPYEQYF
TGTGCCAGCAGTTTATCGTCACAGGGGCCCTACGAGCAGTACTTC
>TRBV6-5|.|TRBJ1-5|.
CASRRYRVGQPQHF
TGTGCCAGCAGGAGATACAGGGTTGGTCAGCCCCAGCATTTT